This T cell receptor beta chain was sequenced for a study of spatial heterogeneity in lung cancer (dated by TCRdb to about 2019). Background for the entire study: More beta-chain than alpha-chain transcripts were consistently detected, likely reflecting higher beta-chain transcript abundance. At surgery, fewer than 250 tumor regions, 63 to 70 matched nontumor lung samples and fewer than 60 PBMC samples were TCR-sequenced for both alpha and beta chains. In the raw uncorrected reads, each unique combination of TCR and UMI appeared more than ten times on average. Nonsynonymous mutation counts, determined by whole-exome sequencing of tumor tissue, were related to TCR repertoire features. TCR alpha and beta repertoires were quantitatively compared across multiple tumor regions, matched nontumor lung and blood in non-small cell lung cancer.

Per the publication, the time point label means: sample taken at primary tumor resection. The donors were 60 to 80 patients from the lung TRACERx cohort who had early-stage, untreated non-small cell lung cancer. Whole RNA extracted from tumor and nontumor lung tissue, or from cryopreserved PBMC samples, was used for TCR sequencing without cell sorting. Patients were selected for TCR sequencing only if sufficient RNA was available from at least two tumor regions. Via the germline V gene, CDR1 is MDHEN and CDR2 SYDVKM. The CDR3 has 17 amino acids, counting the end cysteine and phenylalanine. Solely the CDR3 DNA is kept, with 51 bases framed from the first base. Trimming accounts for 3 bases at V and 3 bases at J, while the number of junction bases matched to no gene is 6. Receptor libraries were prepared by 5' RACE. The data were produced on a NextSeq 500. The TCR library protocol attached a unique molecular identifier to each TCR cDNA molecule to allow correction of PCR and sequencing errors. Regarding the original processing steps: TCR identification, UMI-based error correction and CDR3 extraction were all carried out with Decombinator tools. Expanded TCRs were defined as those above a frequency of 2 per 1,000, corresponding to the top 1% of the tumor frequency distribution. Rényi diversity was computed with the R vegan package after subsampling each repertoire 100 times to 5,000 TCRs. CDR3 similarity networks were built from amino acid triplet string-kernel similarity, connecting CDR3s with pairwise similarity above 0.82. TCRdb redid the processing of the public reads, applying fastp at Q25 and MiXCR, and retained in-frame beta chains. Rows with a matching CDR3 protein are joined into one entry that keeps the most common DNA and genes. V and J calls and clone size were set by TCRdb, not the authors. The sample data list about 92,000 distinct CDR3 sequences, and more than 10% of these were observed just once. Clones ranked in the top ten supply 35% to 50% of the sample.

Findings and caveats that apply to the study as a whole: Additional single-cell paired TCR alpha and beta sequencing was considered necessary to confirm, at a functional level, the hypothesis that regional TCRs recognize regional mutations. Ubiquitous expanded tumor TCRs were detected in blood more often at tumor resection than at routine follow-up.

The table lists this clonotype with many counts. Its antigen remains undetermined. No clone much larger than this one lies a single base away; base qualities are absent. The receptor's source is a male donor with early-stage non-small cell lung cancer. This sequence uses TRBV28 and TRBJ2-3, with 13 junctional bases fitting TRBD2. The source material was PBMCs, sampled at surgery. The sequenced DNA is TGTGCCAGCAGTTTCAGGACTAGCGGGGGACGGACAGATACGCAGTATTTT. It encodes CASSFRTSGGRTDTQYF. Extended through the reference TRBV28 and TRBJ2-3 proteins, this CDR3 yields the full variable domain: DVKVTQSSRYLVKRTGEKVFLECVQDMDHENMFWYRQDPGLGLRLIYFSYDVKMKEKGDIPEGYSVSREKKERFSLILESASTNQTSMYLCASSFRTSGGRTDTQYFGPGTRLTVL.